The entry below gives a single T cell receptor beta chain sequence along with its context. This clone's antigen is unknown. Base qualities were left out, and no much larger clone turns up one base away. These data are taken from a study of cytotoxic CD8 clonotypes in ibrutinib-treated CLL (dated by TCRdb to the early 2020s). Study-wide context: In this cohort, approximately 15 patients were treatment-naive and under 13 were relapsed/refractory, while under 18 had unmutated IGHV. Responses were partial in some 24 patients and complete in 2; after median about 5.5 years follow-up, some 15 stayed in remission and 12 progressed. Samples at response were collected after a median of about 13 months of treatment, with a range of roughly 6 to 40 months. An average of about 250,000 productive templates and approximately 90,000 productive rearrangements was obtained per sample. Longitudinal samples were available for about 30% of the roughly 86 trial participants. Cryopreserved peripheral blood mononuclear cells were obtained before treatment, at response, and at either sustained remission or disease progression. Overall study outcomes, separate from this receptor: Baseline clonality was found to be higher than that of age-matched healthy donors and was strongly correlated with circulating CD8+ T-cell counts. Sampling times were not matched between sustained-remission and progressing patients, and lymph node repertoires were not studied. Public clonotypes were rare and either shrank or stayed stable during treatment, and the rise in clonality at ibrutinib response reflected expansion of private clonotypes. An increase in clonality was observed at ibrutinib response, with clonality remaining stable during sustained remission and falling back toward baseline at progression.

For TCR beta library preparation, approximately 2.2 micrograms of genomic DNA were isolated from cryopreserved PBMCs. High-throughput TCR beta sequencing was performed on longitudinal blood samples from CLL patients receiving ibrutinib monotherapy. The patients took part in an open-label, single-center phase 2 trial of ibrutinib monotherapy. The CDR3 contains 15 residues, cysteine and phenylalanine counted. Only the CDR3 region is kept as DNA, spanning 45 bases read in frame from base 1. Deletion took 6 bases off V and 2 bases off J, with a span of 14 bases between the germline ends. The germline V gene (reference sequence) sets CDR1 to MNHEY and CDR2 to SMNVEV. The goal of deep resolution MiSeq sequencing was a depth between 1 in 1 million and 1 in 200,000 T cells, and coverage averaged 10x per clonotype. The immunoSEQ hsTCRB Kit was used to generate TCR beta libraries. The original pipeline was this. Data were analyzed with ImmunoSEQ Data Assistant and ImmunoSEQ Analyzer, with V, D and J genes assigned per IMGT definitions. Clonality, with values ranging from 0 to 1, was calculated as one minus the normalized Shannon entropy of productive rearrangement frequencies. Only overrepresented clonotypes making up at least 0.05% of the repertoire of each patient were included in the public clonotype analysis. Fewer than 15 repertoires from age-matched healthy donors, obtained from immuneACCESS, served as clonality controls. The source is immuneACCESS, and TCRdb retained only in-frame sequences with V and J called. Part of the clones is not carried over; for the studies checked, unresolved V genes explain less than half of this, and the remainder is unexplained. V and J calls and clone size are as listed in that table; D and trimming were resolved from the DNA. Present in this sample are hundreds of thousands of clones, around four fifths of which were seen just once. The biggest ten clones account for 6.5% to 8.5% of the sample.

Recombination connected TRBV27 to TRBJ2-1; too little of a D gene remains to name it. The sequencing used PBMCs, collected before ibrutinib treatment. This receptor was taken from a human donor with chronic lymphocytic leukemia. The CDR3 is CASSYTADTYNEQFF. The nucleotides are TGTGCCAGCAGCTATACTGCTGATACCTACAATGAGCAGTTCTTC.